This is a list of T cell receptor beta chains from one sample in a study of blood T cell repertoires in COVID-19. Some clones are missing from TCRdb's copy, which holds only in-frame ones; the method was immunoSEQ multiplex PCR. The sample has 90,000 to 120,000 clones; about 87% are singletons. Sequencing used peripheral blood. These receptors were taken from a man between 50 and 59 years old with acute or convalescent COVID-19. Each CDR3 is given with its conserved first and last residue. The D gene is left open where the match is weak. The size of a clone is reported for some rows only, either as once, few or many, or as a class for expanded clones.

>TRBV29-1|TRBD2|.|TRBJ2-1
CSVYGWGASGSEPFF
TGCAGCGTTTATGGTTGGGGGGCTAGCGGGAGTGAGCCGTTCTTC
>TRBV5-1|.|once|TRBJ2-7
CASSPGIGQHYEQYF
TGCGCCAGCAGCCCTGGTATCGGACAGCATTACGAGCAGTACTTC
>TRBV5-8|.|.|TRBJ1-2
CASSLEGAVDYGYTF
TGTGCCAGCAGCTTGGAAGGGGCCGTGGACTATGGCTACACCTTC
>TRBV19|TRBD1|.|TRBJ1-1
CASSNSNRGGFF
TGTGCCAGTAGCAATTCAAACAGGGGTGGTTTCTTT
>TRBV2|TRBD1|once|TRBJ2-4
CASSFGQADIQYF
TGTGCCAGCAGTTTCGGACAGGCGGACATTCAGTACTTC
>TRBV27|TRBD2|.|TRBJ2-7
CASSPLSRGRYEQYF
TGTGCCAGCAGTCCCCTTTCACGCGGGAGGTACGAGCAGTACTTC
>TRBV6-5|.|.|TRBJ1-5
CASWGLGNQPQHF
TGTGCCAGCTGGGGCTTGGGCAATCAGCCCCAGCATTTT
>TRBV5-1|TRBD2|few|TRBJ2-7
CASSSGRGFEQYF
TGCGCCAGCAGTAGCGGGAGGGGGTTTGAGCAGTACTTC
>TRBV4-1|TRBD1|.|TRBJ2-1
CASSQDDRGNEQFF
TGCGCCAGCAGCCAAGATGACAGGGGAAATGAGCAGTTCTTC
>TRBV6-5|TRBD2|.|TRBJ2-5
CASSYSGLAGGETQYF
TGTGCCAGCAGTTACTCGGGACTAGCGGGAGGGGAGACCCAGTACTTC
>TRBV5-6|TRBD1|.|TRBJ2-1
CASSSTGQDHEQFF
TGTGCCAGCAGCTCCACGGGACAGGACCATGAGCAGTTCTTC
>TRBV5-1|.|few|TRBJ2-1
CASSSTSGTTYNEQFF
TGCGCCAGCAGCTCAACAAGCGGAACTACCTACAATGAGCAGTTCTTC
>TRBV12-3/TRBV12-4|TRBD1|.|TRBJ2-1
CASSHRARTGQFF
TGTGCCAGCAGCCACCGGGCCAGGACAGGGCAGTTCTTC
>TRBV6-2/TRBV6-3|TRBD1|.|TRBJ2-3
CASSLQGADTQYF
TGTGCCAGCAGTTTACAGGGGGCAGATACGCAGTATTTT
>TRBV19|.|.|TRBJ1-3
CASSPTGGNTIYF
TGTGCCAGTAGCCCGACAGGAGGAAACACCATATATTTT
>TRBV5-4|.|.|TRBJ1-2
CASSRQVDGYTF
TGTGCCAGCAGCAGACAGGTGGATGGCTACACCTTC
>TRBV6-4|.|.|TRBJ2-1
CASSDSPRNEQFF
TGTGCCAGCAGTGACTCCCCCCGCAATGAGCAGTTCTTC
>TRBV6-5|TRBD1|.|TRBJ2-1
CASSLTGTGERNEQFF
TGTGCCAGCAGTTTGACCGGGACAGGGGAACGGAATGAGCAGTTCTTC
>TRBV3-1/TRBV3-2|TRBD1|.|TRBJ1-1
CASTGTAEAFF
TGTGCCAGCACCGGGACAGCTGAAGCTTTCTTT
>TRBV19|TRBD1|.|TRBJ1-3
CASRTRGSGNTIYF
TGTGCCAGTAGAACCAGGGGGTCCGGAAACACCATATATTTT